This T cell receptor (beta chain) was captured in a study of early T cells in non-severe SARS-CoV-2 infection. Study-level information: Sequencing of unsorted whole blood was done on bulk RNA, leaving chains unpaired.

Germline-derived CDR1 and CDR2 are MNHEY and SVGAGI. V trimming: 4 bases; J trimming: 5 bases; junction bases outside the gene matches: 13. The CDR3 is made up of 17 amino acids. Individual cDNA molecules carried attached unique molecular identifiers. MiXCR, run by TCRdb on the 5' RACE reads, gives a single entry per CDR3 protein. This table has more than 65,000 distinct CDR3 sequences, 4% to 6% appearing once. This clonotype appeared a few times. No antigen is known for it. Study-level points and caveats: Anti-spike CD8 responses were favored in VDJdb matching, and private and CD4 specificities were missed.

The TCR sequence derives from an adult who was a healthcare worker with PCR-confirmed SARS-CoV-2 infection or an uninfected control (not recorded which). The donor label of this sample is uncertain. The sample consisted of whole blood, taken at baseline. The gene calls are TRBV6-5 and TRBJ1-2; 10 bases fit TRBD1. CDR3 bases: TGTGCCAGCAGTTTAACCGGGACAGGGGCCGTTTTGTATGGCTACACCTTC. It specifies CASSLTGTGAVLYGYTF.